This T cell receptor (beta chain) was captured in a study of T cells after somatic rescue of genetic block. Clones were read by immunoSEQ multiplex PCR, and TCRdb kept only the in-frame ones, dropping some. The repertoire holds tens of thousands of clones, approximately 91% seen once, with around 2.8% in the top ten. CDR3 length: 12 residues. The V end lost 4 bases, the J end lost 4 bases, and 5 bases lay between the germline ends. Germline values: CDR1 KGHSH, CDR2 LQKENI. This clonotype originated in a young man. The rearrangement uses TRBV18 and TRBJ1-5; D unclear. Specimen: peripheral blood mononuclear cells (PBMCs). CDR3 nucleotides: TGTGCCAGCTCACAGGAAAATCAGCCCCAGCATTTT. As protein: CASSQENQPQHF.